A selection of T cell receptor beta chains follows, all from one sample in a study of identical twins. A single record per CDR3 protein comes from TCRdb applying MiXCR to the 5' RACE reads. Counted here are hundreds of thousands of distinct CDR3 sequences, over 8.5% occurring once; the ten biggest clones make up 0.98%. The data also belong to a second study, concerning yellow fever vaccine responses in identical twins.

Sequencing was done on a sample of PBMCs. These receptors were taken from a woman younger than 30 in good health. The CDR3 runs from the conserved cysteine through the conserved F or W. The D gene is left open where the match is weak. A clone size is listed for some rows: how often the clone was seen (once, few, many), or a class if it is expanded.

TRBJ1-2 TRBV7-2 many - CASSYRQDFNYGYTF TGTGCCAGCAGCTACCGACAGGACTTTAACTATGGCTACACCTTC
TRBJ2-3 TRBV10-2 few - CASSVWTGTDTQYF TGCGCCAGCAGTGTTTGGACAGGCACAGATACGCAGTATTTT
TRBJ2-1 TRBV7-9 few - CASSLALPSYNEQFF TGTGCCAGCAGCTTAGCGCTTCCTTCCTACAATGAGCAGTTCTTC
TRBJ2-5 TRBV6-1 - - CASSSERPLGIQYF TGTGCCAGCAGCTCGGAAAGGCCCTTGGGGATCCAGTACTTC
TRBJ1-4 TRBV4-1 - TRBD1 CASSHGGTDVNEKLFF TGCGCCAGCAGCCACGGAGGGACAGACGTTAATGAAAAACTGTTTTTT
TRBJ1-5 TRBV6-1 - - CASSMGGEQPQHF TGTGCCAGCTCGATGGGGGGAGAACAGCCCCAGCATTTT
TRBJ1-6 TRBV11-2 few - CASRMGIGGRPLHF TGTGCCAGCAGGATGGGGATAGGTGGGCGACCCCTCCACTTT
TRBJ2-2 TRBV13 - TRBD2 CASSIIRGTSSGELFF TGTGCCAGCAGTATTATAAGGGGGACTAGCTCCGGGGAGCTGTTTTTT
TRBJ2-7 TRBV6-2/TRBV6-3 few - CASSYSASFQYF TGTGCCAGCAGTTACTCGGCTAGCTTCCAGTACTTC
TRBJ1-2 TRBV4-2 - TRBD1 CASSQSTVGTDKYGYTF TGTGCCAGCAGCCAATCAACGGTCGGGACAGACAAATATGGCTACACCTTC
TRBJ2-1 TRBV27 - TRBD1 CASSSQGAVEQFF TGTGCCAGCAGTTCTCAGGGGGCGGTTGAGCAGTTCTTC
TRBJ2-1 TRBV6-1 - - CASTTPPVSLNEQFF TGTGCCAGCACCACCCCCCCGGTTAGTCTTAATGAGCAGTTCTTC
TRBJ2-1 TRBV12-5 many TRBD1 CASGWGQYNEQFF TGTGCTAGTGGTTGGGGACAGTACAATGAGCAGTTCTTC
TRBJ2-3 TRBV2 many - CASSPPVSTSTDTQYF TGTGCCAGCAGTCCTCCCGTTAGTACGAGCACAGATACGCAGTATTTT
TRBJ1-1 TRBV20-1 many TRBD1 CSSRVGQGHTEAFF TGCAGTTCACGGGTAGGACAGGGACATACTGAAGCTTTCTTT
TRBJ1-4 TRBV7-2 - - CASSLAQGIGEKLFF TGTGCCAGCAGCTTAGCACAGGGTATCGGGGAAAAACTGTTTTTT
TRBJ2-3 TRBV19 - - CASLERYTDTQYF TGTGCCAGTTTAGAGCGGTACACAGATACGCAGTATTTT
TRBJ2-5 TRBV7-9 many - CASSPGAGARETQYF TGTGCCAGCAGCCCCGGTGCGGGGGCGCGAGAGACCCAGTACTTC
TRBJ2-1 TRBV6-1 - TRBD1 CASREIGTAFYNEQFF TGTGCCAGCAGAGAAATAGGGACAGCGTTCTACAATGAGCAGTTCTTC
TRBJ2-3 TRBV5-5 - TRBD2 CASSLTSGRTDTQYF TGTGCCAGCAGCTTGACTAGCGGGAGAACAGATACGCAGTATTTT
TRBJ2-1 TRBV6-1 many - CASSPRTSATYNEQFF TGTGCCAGCAGTCCTCGGACAAGCGCGACCTACAATGAGCAGTTCTTC
TRBJ2-1 TRBV18 - - CASSPPPSNNEQFF TGTGCCAGCTCACCCCCCCCATCAAACAATGAGCAGTTCTTC
TRBJ2-7 TRBV15 - - CATSSAETYEQYF TGTGCCACCAGCAGCGCCGAGACCTACGAGCAGTACTTC
TRBJ2-7 TRBV4-1 - TRBD1 CASSQPRTGVEDEQYF TGCGCCAGCAGCCAACCACGGACAGGGGTTGAGGACGAGCAGTACTTC
TRBJ2-3 TRBV6-2/TRBV6-3 - TRBD2 CASSTLWIAGGEFKGDTQYF TGTGCCAGCAGTACCCTTTGGATAGCGGGGGGAGAGTTTAAAGGAGATACGCAGTATTTT
TRBJ2-3 TRBV4-3 - TRBD2 CASSQDHQREIPDTQYF TGCGCCAGCAGCCAAGATCACCAGCGGGAGATTCCAGATACGCAGTATTTT
TRBJ2-2 TRBV5-1 many - CASSSTGPTGELFF TGCGCCAGCAGCTCGACAGGACCAACCGGGGAGCTGTTTTTT
TRBJ2-2 TRBV2 few TRBD1 CASSDRQGAYTGELFF TGTGCCAGCAGTGATCGACAGGGGGCCTACACCGGGGAGCTGTTTTTT
TRBJ1-4 TRBV12-3/TRBV12-4 many - CASTQRRGREKLFF TGTGCCAGCACCCAAAGGAGGGGACGAGAAAAACTGTTTTTT
TRBJ2-3 TRBV20-1 few - CSARRSEGNTDTQYF TGCAGTGCTAGAAGGAGTGAAGGGAACACAGATACGCAGTATTTT
TRBJ2-7 TRBV25-1 many - CASSESLGGLRYEQYF TGTGCCAGCAGTGAATCTTTGGGGGGATTGCGCTACGAGCAGTACTTC